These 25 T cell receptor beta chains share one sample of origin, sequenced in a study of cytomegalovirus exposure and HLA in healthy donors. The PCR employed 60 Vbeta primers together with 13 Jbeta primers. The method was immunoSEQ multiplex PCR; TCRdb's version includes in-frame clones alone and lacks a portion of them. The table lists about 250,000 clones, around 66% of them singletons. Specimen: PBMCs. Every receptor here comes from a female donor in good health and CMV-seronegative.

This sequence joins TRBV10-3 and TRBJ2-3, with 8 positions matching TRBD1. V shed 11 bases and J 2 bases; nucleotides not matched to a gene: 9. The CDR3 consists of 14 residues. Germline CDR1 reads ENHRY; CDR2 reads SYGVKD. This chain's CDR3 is CAVDRGTPTDTQYF. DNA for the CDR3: TGTGCCGTCGACAGGGGAACGCCCACAGATACGCAGTATTTT.

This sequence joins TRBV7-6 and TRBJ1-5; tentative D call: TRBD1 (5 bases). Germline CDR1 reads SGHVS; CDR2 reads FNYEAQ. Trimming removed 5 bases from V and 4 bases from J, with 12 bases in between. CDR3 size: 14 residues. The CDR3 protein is CASSPYRTNQPQHF. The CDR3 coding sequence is TGTGCCAGCAGCCCCTACAGGACGAATCAGCCCCAGCATTTT.

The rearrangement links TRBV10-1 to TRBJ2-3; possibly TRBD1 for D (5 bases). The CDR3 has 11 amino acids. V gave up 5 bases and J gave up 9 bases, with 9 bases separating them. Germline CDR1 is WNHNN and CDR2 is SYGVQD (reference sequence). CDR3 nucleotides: TGCGCCAGCAGTCGCAGGGAAACGCAGTATTTT. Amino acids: CASSRRETQYF.

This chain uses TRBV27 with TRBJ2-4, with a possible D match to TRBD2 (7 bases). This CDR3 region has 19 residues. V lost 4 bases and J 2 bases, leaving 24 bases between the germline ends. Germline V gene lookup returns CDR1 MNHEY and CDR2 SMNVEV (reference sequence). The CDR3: CASSSIQSGGWYSKNIQYF. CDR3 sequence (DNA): TGTGCCAGCAGTTCCATTCAGTCGGGGGGCTGGTATTCCAAAAACATTCAGTACTTC.

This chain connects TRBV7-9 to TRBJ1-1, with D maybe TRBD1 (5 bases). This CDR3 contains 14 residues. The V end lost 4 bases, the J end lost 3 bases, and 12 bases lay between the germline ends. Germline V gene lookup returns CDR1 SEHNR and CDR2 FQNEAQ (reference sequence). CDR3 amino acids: CASSSNRGYTEAFF. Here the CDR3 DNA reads TGTGCCAGCAGCTCGAACCGGGGGTACACTGAAGCTTTCTTT.

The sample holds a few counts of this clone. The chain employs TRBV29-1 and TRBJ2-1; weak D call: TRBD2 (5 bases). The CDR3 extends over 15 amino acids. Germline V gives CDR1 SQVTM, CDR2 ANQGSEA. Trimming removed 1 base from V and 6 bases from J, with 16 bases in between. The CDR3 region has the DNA TGCAGCGTTGAAGGGGAGATTAGGGCCCCCAATGAGCAGTTCTTC. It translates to CSVEGEIRAPNEQFF.

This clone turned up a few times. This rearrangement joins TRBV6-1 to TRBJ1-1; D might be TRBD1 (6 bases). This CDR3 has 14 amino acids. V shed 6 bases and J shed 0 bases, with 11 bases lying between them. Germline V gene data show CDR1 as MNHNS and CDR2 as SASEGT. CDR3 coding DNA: TGTGCCAGCAGGTCCGGACAGATGAACACTGAAGCTTTCTTT. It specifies CASRSGQMNTEAFF.

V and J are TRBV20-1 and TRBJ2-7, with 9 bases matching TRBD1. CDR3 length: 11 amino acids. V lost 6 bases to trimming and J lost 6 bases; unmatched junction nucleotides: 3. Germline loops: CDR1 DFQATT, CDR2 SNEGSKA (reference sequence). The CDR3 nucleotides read TGCAGTGCAAAACAGGGGGCCGAGCAGTACTTC. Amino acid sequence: CSAKQGAEQYF.

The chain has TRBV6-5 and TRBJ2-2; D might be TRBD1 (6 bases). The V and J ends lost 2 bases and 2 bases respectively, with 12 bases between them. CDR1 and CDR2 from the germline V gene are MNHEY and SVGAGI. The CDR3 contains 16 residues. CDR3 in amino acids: CASSYLWGHNTGELFF. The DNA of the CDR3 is TGTGCCAGCAGTTACCTTTGGGGGCACAACACCGGGGAGCTGTTTTTT.

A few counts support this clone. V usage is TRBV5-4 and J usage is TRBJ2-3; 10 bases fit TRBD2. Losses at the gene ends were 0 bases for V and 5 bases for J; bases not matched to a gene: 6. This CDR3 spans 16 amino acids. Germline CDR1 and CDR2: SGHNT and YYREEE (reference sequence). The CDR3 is CASSLGLAGAEDTQYF. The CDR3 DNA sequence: TGTGCCAGCAGCTTGGGGCTAGCGGGAGCTGAAGATACGCAGTATTTT.

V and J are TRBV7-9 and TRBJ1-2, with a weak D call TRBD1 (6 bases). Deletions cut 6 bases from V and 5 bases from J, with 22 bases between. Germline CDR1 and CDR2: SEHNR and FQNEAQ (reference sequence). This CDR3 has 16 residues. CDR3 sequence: CASRSSRGGLAYGYTF. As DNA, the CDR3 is TGTGCCAGCAGATCCTCACGGGGGGGGCTCGCTTATGGCTACACCTTC.

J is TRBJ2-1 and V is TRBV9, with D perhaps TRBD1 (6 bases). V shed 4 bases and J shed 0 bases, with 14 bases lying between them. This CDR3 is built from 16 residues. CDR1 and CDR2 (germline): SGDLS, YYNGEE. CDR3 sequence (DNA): TGTGCCAGCAGCCTAGGGGGAGCCTCCTCCTACAATGAGCAGTTCTTC. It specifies CASSLGGASSYNEQFF.

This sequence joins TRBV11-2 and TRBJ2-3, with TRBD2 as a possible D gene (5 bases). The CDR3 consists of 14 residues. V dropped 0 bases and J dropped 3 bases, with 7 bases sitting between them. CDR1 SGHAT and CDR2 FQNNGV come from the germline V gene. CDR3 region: CASSLDRGTDTQYF. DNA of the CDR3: TGTGCCAGCAGCTTAGATCGAGGGACAGATACGCAGTATTTT.

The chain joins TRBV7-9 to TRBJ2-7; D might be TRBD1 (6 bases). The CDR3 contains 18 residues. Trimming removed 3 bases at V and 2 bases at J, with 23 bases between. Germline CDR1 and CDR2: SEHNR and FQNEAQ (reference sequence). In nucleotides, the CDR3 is TGTGCCAGCAGCTTCGTGTCTAAGGGTACAGGGAGTCCCTACGAGCAGTACTTC. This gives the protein CASSFVSKGTGSPYEQYF.

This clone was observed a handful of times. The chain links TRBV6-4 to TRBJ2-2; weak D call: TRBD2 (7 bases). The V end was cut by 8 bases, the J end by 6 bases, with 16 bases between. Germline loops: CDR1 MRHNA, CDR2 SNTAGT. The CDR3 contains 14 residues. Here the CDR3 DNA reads TGTGCCAGCTCCCTGGGGGGGCGCCCCGGGGAGCTGTTTTTT. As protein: CASSLGGRPGELFF.

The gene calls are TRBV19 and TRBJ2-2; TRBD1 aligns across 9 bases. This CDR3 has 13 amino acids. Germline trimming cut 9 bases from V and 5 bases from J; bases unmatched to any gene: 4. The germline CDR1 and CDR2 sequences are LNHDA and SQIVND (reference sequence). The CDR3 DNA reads TGTGCCAGCGCGGGACAGGGTACCGGGGAGCTGTTTTTT. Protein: CASAGQGTGELFF.

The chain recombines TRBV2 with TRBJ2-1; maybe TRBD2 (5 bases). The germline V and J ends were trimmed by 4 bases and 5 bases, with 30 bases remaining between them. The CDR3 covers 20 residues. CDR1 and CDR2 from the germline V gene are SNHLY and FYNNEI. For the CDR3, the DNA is TGTGCCAGCAGTGCCGGGGTGACTAAATATACCGCCTGGCGGCACAATGAGCAGTTCTTC. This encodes CASSAGVTKYTAWRHNEQFF. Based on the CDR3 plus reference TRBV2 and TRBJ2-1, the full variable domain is EPEVTQTPSHQVTQMGQEVILRCVPISNHLYFYWYRQILGQKVEFLVSFYNNEISEKSEIFDDQFSVERPDGSNFTLKIRSTKLEDSAMYFCASSAGVTKYTAWRHNEQFFGPGTRLTVL.

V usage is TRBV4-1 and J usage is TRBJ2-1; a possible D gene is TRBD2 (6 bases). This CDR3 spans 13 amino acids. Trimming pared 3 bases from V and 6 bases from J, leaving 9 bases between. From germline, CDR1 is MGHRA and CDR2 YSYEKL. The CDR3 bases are TGCGCCAGCAGCCAGGGGGGAGGCAATGAGCAGTTCTTC. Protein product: CASSQGGGNEQFF.

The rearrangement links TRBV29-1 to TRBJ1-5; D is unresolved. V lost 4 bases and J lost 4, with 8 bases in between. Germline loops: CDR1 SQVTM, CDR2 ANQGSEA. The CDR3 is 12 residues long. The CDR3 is CSVGGQNQPQHF. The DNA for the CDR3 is TGCAGCGTTGGAGGGCAGAATCAGCCCCAGCATTTT.

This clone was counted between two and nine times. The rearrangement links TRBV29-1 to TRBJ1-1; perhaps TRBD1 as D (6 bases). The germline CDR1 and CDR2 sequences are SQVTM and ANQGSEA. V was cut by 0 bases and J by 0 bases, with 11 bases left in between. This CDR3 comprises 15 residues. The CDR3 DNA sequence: TGCAGCGTTGAAGACGCCGGGACAATGAACACTGAAGCTTTCTTT. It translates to CSVEDAGTMNTEAFF.

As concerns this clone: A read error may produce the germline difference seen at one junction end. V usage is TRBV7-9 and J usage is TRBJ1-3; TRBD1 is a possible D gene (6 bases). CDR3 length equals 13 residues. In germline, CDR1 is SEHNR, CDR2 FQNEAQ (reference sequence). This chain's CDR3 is CSSSLGQGNTIYF. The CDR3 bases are TGTTCCAGCAGCTTAGGACAGGGAAACACCATATATTTT.

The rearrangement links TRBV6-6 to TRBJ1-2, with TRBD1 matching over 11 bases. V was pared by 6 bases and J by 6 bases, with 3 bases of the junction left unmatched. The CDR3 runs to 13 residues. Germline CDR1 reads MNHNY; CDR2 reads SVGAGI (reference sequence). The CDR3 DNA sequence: TGTGCCAGCAGCCGGACAGGGGGCGATGGCTACACCTTC. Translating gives CASSRTGGDGYTF.

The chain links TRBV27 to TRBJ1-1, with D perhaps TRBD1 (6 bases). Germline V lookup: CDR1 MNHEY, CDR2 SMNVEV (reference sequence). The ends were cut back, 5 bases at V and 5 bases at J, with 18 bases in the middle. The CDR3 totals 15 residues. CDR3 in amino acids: CASSKGEGGRTEAFF. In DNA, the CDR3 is TGTGCCAGCAGTAAGGGGGAGGGCGGGCGAACTGAAGCTTTCTTT.

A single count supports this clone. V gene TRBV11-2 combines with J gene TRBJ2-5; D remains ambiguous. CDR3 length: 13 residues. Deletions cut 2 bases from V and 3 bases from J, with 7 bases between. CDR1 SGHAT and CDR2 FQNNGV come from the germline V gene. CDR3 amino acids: CASSLIEKETQYF. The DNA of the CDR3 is TGTGCCAGCAGCTTAATTGAGAAAGAGACCCAGTACTTC.

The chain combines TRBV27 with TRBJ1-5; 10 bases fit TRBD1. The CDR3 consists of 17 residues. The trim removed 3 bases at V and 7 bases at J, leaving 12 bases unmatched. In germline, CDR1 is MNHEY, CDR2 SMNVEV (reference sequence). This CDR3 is CASSLSGRQGALQPQHF. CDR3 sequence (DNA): TGTGCCAGCAGTTTGTCTGGGCGACAGGGGGCTTTGCAGCCCCAGCATTTT.